The present T cell receptor beta chain was sequenced within a study of regulatory T cells in long-lasting Graves disease. Time point in this sample: persistent/refractory GD, antithyroid drugs over 5 years with positive TRAb. The TCR library used RNA extracted from PBMCs. The sample holds many counts of this clonotype. The length of the CDR3 is 12 residues. Trimming pared 2 bases from V and 6 bases from J, leaving 8 bases between. HTBI primers from iRepertoire and Arm-PCR of CDR3 regions yielded the TCR beta libraries. One entry per CDR3 protein, called by TCRdb with MiXCR from the multiplex PCR reads. Of more than 650,000 distinct CDR3 sequences listed, around 30% are singletons.

The chain recombines TRBV12-3 or TRBV12-4 with TRBJ2-7; no firm D call. The clonotype originates from a female donor with Graves disease. The sample consisted of peripheral blood mononuclear cells (PBMCs), taken when the disease was refractory, from a patient treated with antithyroid drugs. In DNA form, the CDR3 reads TGTGCCAGCAGTTTATACCCCTCCGAGCAGTACTTC. Translated, it gives CASSLYPSEQYF.